A selection of T cell receptor beta chains follows, all from one sample in a study of cytomegalovirus exposure and HLA in healthy donors. TCRdb's table, derived via immunoSEQ multiplex PCR, lists solely in-frame clones and lacks some. The sample carries 150,000 to 200,000 clones, around three quarters recorded once. The material sequenced was PBMCs. The receptors stem from a woman between 40 and 50 years old in good health and CMV-seronegative. The CDR3 runs from the conserved cysteine through the conserved F or W.

cdr3_aa: CASRLAKRDGTGELFF
v_call: TRBV12-2

cdr3_aa: CASGLPQGEGEKLFF
v_call: TRBV12-5

cdr3_aa: CASSLTGANSPLHF
v_call: TRBV7-9

cdr3_aa: CASQGQTVPTHEQYF
v_call: TRBV6-1

cdr3_aa: CASSPRTGENEQFF
v_call: TRBV7-9

cdr3_aa: CASSGTGGNEQFF
v_call: TRBV7-3

cdr3_aa: CASSAPAPGNTGELFF
v_call: TRBV7-2

cdr3_aa: CASSLGTGDGYTF
v_call: TRBV13

cdr3_aa: CASSNAPGTEETQYF
v_call: TRBV7-9

cdr3_aa: CASMFRGQGNQPRHF
v_call: TRBV19

cdr3_aa: CASSLLGSGEYQPQHF
v_call: TRBV28

cdr3_aa: CASSTGDRNEQYF
v_call: TRBV5-1

cdr3_aa: CASKHREPSGANVLTF
v_call: TRBV19

cdr3_aa: CASSLVGGPSNQPQHF
v_call: TRBV5-7

cdr3_aa: CAISDKRDSLLTDTQYF
v_call: TRBV10-3

cdr3_aa: CASSPGSGASNQPQHF
v_call: TRBV6-4

cdr3_aa: CASSLTGTGSGANVLTF
v_call: TRBV27

cdr3_aa: CASSLSGQGSGQFF
v_call: TRBV5-6

cdr3_aa: CASSLLAGGSDEQFF
v_call: TRBV13

cdr3_aa: CASRARTSGRGTQYF
v_call: TRBV2

cdr3_aa: CSVKQGAGNQPQHF
v_call: TRBV29-1

cdr3_aa: CAWAQKRNLNEKLFF
v_call: TRBV30

cdr3_aa: CASSQVAGYQETQYF
v_call: TRBV4-1

cdr3_aa: CASSPPDNANNSPLHF
v_call: TRBV11-3

cdr3_aa: CASSGGRVETQYF
v_call: TRBV6-5

cdr3_aa: CASSFYGRTSYEQYF
v_call: TRBV5-1